This record looks at one TCR beta chain sequence and its context. A read error may account for a junction end that differs from germline. The record originates from a study of human T cells and chemical hapten exposure. Via MiXCR, TCRdb re-called the RACE reads, giving one row per CDR3 protein. Seen here are just over 350,000 distinct CDR3 sequences, around 6% observed once, and the top ten hold about 5.4%. Time point meaning: patch test 2, 6 weeks after DPC sensitization. Noted treatment: therapeutic diphenylcyclopropenone sensitization with weekly scalp DPC. The CDR3 has 12 residues. The TCR was taken from a woman aged 18-30 years with alopecia areata. Some clones in this sample may be carry-over from other donors' samples. The source material was whole blood, sampled in connection with sensitization to the hapten diphenylcyclopropenone (DPC). J is TRBJ1-6 and V is TRBV12-3 or TRBV12-4; D gene unclear. CDR3 sequence reads: CASSLAQSPLHF. The CDR3 DNA reads as TGTGCCAGCAGCTTAGCCCAGTCACCCCTCCACTTT.